A selection of T cell receptor beta chains follows, all from one sample in a study of cytomegalovirus exposure and HLA in healthy donors. Generated by immunoSEQ multiplex PCR, the TCRdb table keeps only in-frame clones and is missing some. Of about 100,000 clones in the sample, over 9.5% were seen once. The source material was PBMCs. These TCRs come from a man between 40 and 49 years old in good health and CMV-seropositive. CDR3s include the opening cysteine and the closing phenylalanine or tryptophan. Fields, in order: V gene, J gene, CDR3 length, clone size, CDR3 protein. Size is stated for part of the rows, as once, few or many counts, or as a class when the clone is expanded.

TRBV7-9	TRBJ2-7	14	few	CASSKGGLTYEQYF
TRBV6-5	TRBJ2-3	15	NA	CASSYTRLPRHTQYF
TRBV20-1	TRBJ1-1	11	few	CSASIRGVAFF
TRBV30	TRBJ1-2	16	NA	CAWSPGRLRGSYGYTF
TRBV6-5	TRBJ2-3	14	few	CASSAPGYTDTQYF
TRBV27	TRBJ2-6	16	NA	CASSLLQRGGANVLTF
TRBV4-1	TRBJ2-7	17	few	CASSRTSGSPSSYEQYF
TRBV13	TRBJ2-7	14	NA	CASSLQGNLYEQYF
TRBV5-1	NA	14	NA	CASSPTSGSYEQYF
TRBV4-3	TRBJ2-1	16	few	CASSQGAGGPLNEQFF
TRBV9	TRBJ1-4	13	few	CASSLGMGEKLFF
TRBV29-1	TRBJ2-5	15	NA	CSACLFTGTQETQYF
TRBV4-2	TRBJ1-2	16	NA	CASSQDLSVINYGYTF
TRBV6-6	TRBJ1-1	16	NA	CASSYPPDRGLTEAFF
TRBV5-1	TRBJ2-5	15	few	CASTRDSPLGETQYF
TRBV11-3	TRBJ2-5	14	few	CASSEGLAGETQYF
TRBV7-2	TRBJ1-5	15	few	CASSLNVNSNQPQHF
TRBV2	TRBJ2-2	14	few	CASKDTGATGELFF
TRBV11-2	TRBJ2-1	15	few	CASSAWTSGNNEQFF
TRBV28	TRBJ2-1	15	NA	CASSLTGTTYNEQFF
TRBV30	TRBJ2-7	13	NA	CAWVRTGAYEQYF
TRBV21-1	TRBJ2-1	15	NA	CASSKVWEAYNEQFF
TRBV5-1	TRBJ2-7	14	few	CASSSTGQTYEQYF
TRBV6-4	TRBJ2-3	15	NA	CASSDSSATTDTQYF
TRBV7-9	TRBJ2-2	17	few	CASSLSAGVGWAGELFF
TRBV28	TRBJ1-2	13	few	CASSSGQGYGYTF